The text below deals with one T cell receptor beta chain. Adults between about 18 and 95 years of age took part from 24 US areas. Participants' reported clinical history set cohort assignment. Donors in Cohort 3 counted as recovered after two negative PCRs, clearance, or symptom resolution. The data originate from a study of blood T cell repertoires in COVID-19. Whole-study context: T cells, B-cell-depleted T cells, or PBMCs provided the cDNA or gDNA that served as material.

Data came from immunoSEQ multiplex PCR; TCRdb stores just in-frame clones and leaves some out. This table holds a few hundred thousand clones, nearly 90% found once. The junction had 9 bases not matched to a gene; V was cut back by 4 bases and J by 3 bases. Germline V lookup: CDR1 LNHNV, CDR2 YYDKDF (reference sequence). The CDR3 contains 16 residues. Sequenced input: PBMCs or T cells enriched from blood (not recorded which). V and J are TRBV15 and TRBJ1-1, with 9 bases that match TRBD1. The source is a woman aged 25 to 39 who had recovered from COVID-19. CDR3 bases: TGTGCCACCAGCAAAGGACAGGGGTCTTGGGACACTGAAGCTTTCTTT. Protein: CATSKGQGSWDTEAFF.